Following are 3 T cell receptor beta chains from one sample sequenced in a study of T cells expressing NK-cell markers. TCRdb re-analyzed the 5' RACE reads; it lists each CDR3 protein once, without DNA. This table holds about 440,000 distinct CDR3 sequences. Input material: blood T cells: a sorted CD56 or NKG2C T cell subset, CD4+ or CD8+ T cells, or bulk PBMC T cells (not recorded which). These receptors came from a woman aged 18-70 years in good health.

This rearrangement joins TRBV12-3 or TRBV12-4 to TRBJ1-2. CDR3 length equals 12 residues. The CDR3 region is CASSLGFTGYTF.

J is TRBJ2-1 and V is TRBV11-3; checking the TCRdb D call of TRBD2 is not possible without DNA. Germline loops: CDR1 SGHNT, CDR2 YENEEA. This CDR3 spans 14 amino acids. The CDR3 sequence is CASSSTGTPNEQFF.

The CDR3 reads CASSSRPISNQPQHF. This sequence joins TRBV27 and TRBJ1-5. CDR3 length equals 15 residues. Germline CDR1 reads MNHEY; CDR2 reads SMNVEV (reference sequence).